This T cell receptor (beta chain) comes out of a study of metastatic and nonmetastatic thyroid tumors. Study details: Comparison of repertoires was carried out across blood and tumor or nodule tissue from malignant and benign thyroid patients.

Every patient was untreated before thyroid surgery. Regarding the study as a whole: Significantly greater TCR beta diversity was reportedly found in malignant thyroid tumors than in benign nodules (in blood and tumor).

As originally analysed: The study took CDR3 differences across clinicopathological groups and made a distant-metastasis classifier for papillary thyroid cancer from them. MiXCR re-clonotyped the PCR reads for TCRdb. Here the V and J calls rest on TCRdb's processing, not on the authors' analysis. The sample has about 41,000 clones; about an eighth are singletons. On this clone itself: Its cognate antigen is unknown.

This receptor was identified in a female donor with papillary thyroid cancer or a benign thyroid nodule (not recorded which). Some clones in this sample may be carry-over from other donors' samples. The sample consisted of blood.

The DNA of the CDR3 is TGTGCCAGCAGCCAAGGACTAGCGGGAGTAGATGAGCAGTTCTTC. This encodes CASSQGLAGVDEQFF. This rearrangement joins TRBV14 to TRBJ2-1; 12 bases are a match to TRBD2. CDR3 length: 15 residues. V gave up 1 base and J gave up 8 bases; unmatched junction bases: 3. Germline CDR1 SGHDN, CDR2 FVKESK. The full variable domain, completed using reference TRBV14 and TRBJ2-1, is EAGVTQFPSHSVIEKGQTVTLRCDPISGHDNLYWYRRVMGKEIKFLLHFVKESKQDESGMPNNRFLAERTGGTYSTLKVQPAELEDSGVYFCASSQGLAGVDEQFFGPGTRLTVL.